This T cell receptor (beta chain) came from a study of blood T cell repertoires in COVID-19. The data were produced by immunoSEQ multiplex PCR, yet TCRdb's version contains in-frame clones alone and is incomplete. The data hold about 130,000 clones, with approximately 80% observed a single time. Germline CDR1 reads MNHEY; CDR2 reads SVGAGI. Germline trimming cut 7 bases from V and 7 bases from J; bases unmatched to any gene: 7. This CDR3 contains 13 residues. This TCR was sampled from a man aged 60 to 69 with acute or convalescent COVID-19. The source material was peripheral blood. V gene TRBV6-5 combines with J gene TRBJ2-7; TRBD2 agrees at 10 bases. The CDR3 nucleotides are TGTGCCAGCAATCTAGCGGGAGCGGGTGAGCAGTACTTC. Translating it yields CASNLAGAGEQYF.